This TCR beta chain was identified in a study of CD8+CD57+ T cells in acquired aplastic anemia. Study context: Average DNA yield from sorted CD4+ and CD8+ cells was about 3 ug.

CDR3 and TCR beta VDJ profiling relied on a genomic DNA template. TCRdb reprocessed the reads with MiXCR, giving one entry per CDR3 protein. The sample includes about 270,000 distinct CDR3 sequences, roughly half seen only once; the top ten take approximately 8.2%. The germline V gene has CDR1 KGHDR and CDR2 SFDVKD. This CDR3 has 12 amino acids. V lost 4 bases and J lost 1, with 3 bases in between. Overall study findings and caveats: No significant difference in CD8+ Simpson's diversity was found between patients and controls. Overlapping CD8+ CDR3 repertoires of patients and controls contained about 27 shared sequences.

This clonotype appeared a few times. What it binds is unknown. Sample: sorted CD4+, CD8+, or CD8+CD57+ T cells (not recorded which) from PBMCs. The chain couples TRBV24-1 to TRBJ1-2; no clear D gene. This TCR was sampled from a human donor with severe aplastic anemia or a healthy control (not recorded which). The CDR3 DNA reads TGTGCCACCAGTGAGAATAACTATGGCTACACCTTC. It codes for CATSENNYGYTF.